This T cell receptor (beta chain) emerged from a study of blood T cell repertoires in COVID-19. Across the whole study: Material from acute and convalescent COVID-19 was sourced from the United States, Italy and Spain.

Libraries were prepared by immunoSEQ multiplex PCR; TCRdb keeps only in-frame clonotypes and omits some of them. Of approximately 200,000 clones in the sample, 80% to 90% were seen once. The germline gives CDR1 WSHSY, CDR2 SAAADI. The trim removed 5 bases at V and 5 bases at J, leaving 10 bases unmatched. The CDR3 sequence is 15 residues long. The chain recombines TRBV10-2 with TRBJ2-7, with 9 bases identical to TRBD1. The origin of this receptor is a woman younger than 30 in a cohort exposed to, infected with or recovered from COVID-19 (not recorded which). Sample: PBMCs or T cells enriched from blood (not recorded which). The CDR3 coding sequence is TGCGCCAGCAGTAATCCCGGGACAGGGCGCGACGAGCAGTACTTC. Encoded protein: CASSNPGTGRDEQYF.